This TCR beta chain was observed in a study of T cell responses to AZD1222 COVID-19 vaccine. As regards this clone: What it recognizes is unknown.

Recipients boosted at about 4 weeks or about 12 weeks are pooled. The CDR3 covers 16 residues. Trimming removed 3 bases from V and 9 bases from J; junction bases left unmatched: 13. CDR1 and CDR2 (germline): KGHDR, SFDVKD. Only in-frame clones appear in the TCRdb table, and some are missing; sequencing was by immunoSEQ multiplex PCR. There are 90,000 to 130,000 clones in the sample; approximately 92% occur only once, and 2% to 2.5% lies in the top ten. Whole-study findings and limits: All repertoire sampling was performed exclusively after the peak T cell response. White British ancestry dominated among donors, who included more females, and clonal diversity was possibly underestimated. Among AZD1222 vaccinees, only 5 or 6 were seropositive at baseline.

Sequencing used peripheral blood, obtained 28 days after the second AZD1222 dose. V and J are TRBV24-1 and TRBJ2-1; 7 bases agree with TRBD2. The receptor was isolated from an adult who received the AZD1222 COVID-19 vaccine. This CDR3 reads CATSDPGTTPSGEQFF. CDR3 in DNA: TGTGCCACCAGTGATCCCGGGACTACCCCCTCCGGTGAGCAGTTCTTC.